A single sample gave rise to the 19 T cell receptor beta chains below, sequenced in a study of tissue T cells after allogeneic stem cell transplantation. Using immunoSEQ multiplex PCR, the repertoire was profiled, and TCRdb retains in-frame clones only, with some absent. The sample contains about 8,700 clones, 35% to 55% of which appear only once. Time point reported: mouse harvest day 7 after allogeneic transplant. Tail vein injection delivered 10^7 T-cell-depleted bone marrow cells and 10^6 splenic CD5+ T cells. The sequencing input was skin. The source of these receptors is a female BALB/c mouse given C57BL/6 T cells with graft-versus-host disease after an allogeneic hematopoietic cell transplant.

This clone is medium-sized. Gene labels here are mouse ones. The DNA ends 1 residue before the CDR3 does, and the rest of the CDR3 is filled in from the germline J gene. This rearrangement joins TRBV16 to TRBJ2-1; 10 positions agree with TRBD2. The ends lost 2 bases at V and 4 bases at J; junction bases unmatched: 2. Looked up from germline, CDR1 is SGHSA and CDR2 is FRNQAP. The CDR3 is 15 amino acids. The CDR3 bases that were read are TGTGCAAGCAGCTTACCTGGGGGGGCTTATGCTGAGCAGTTC. Residues: CASSLPGGAYAEQF. The complete CDR3 protein is CASSLPGGAYAEQFF. The variable domain in full, with the rest retrieved from reference TRBV16 and TRBJ2-1, is NAGVIQTPRHKVTGKGQEATLWCEPISGHSAVFWYRQTIVQGLEFLTYFRNQAPIDDSGMPKERFSAQMPNQSHSTLKIQSTQPQDSAVYLCASSLPGGAYAEQFFGPGTRLTVL.

Of note for this clone: Mouse names are used for the genes. The missing CDR3 end, 1 residue past where the read stops, is filled in from the germline J gene. The rearrangement links TRBV26 to TRBJ1-1; the D gene is possibly TRBD1 (6 bases). There are 13 residues in the CDR3. Germline assignment: CDR1 KGHPV and CDR2 FQNQEV (reference sequence). V shed 6 bases and J shed 1 base, with 9 bases lying between them. CDR3 DNA (partial): TGTGCCAGCAGCCGGGGACAAAACACAGAAGTCTTC. Its translation is CASSRGQNTEVF. In full, the CDR3 is CASSRGQNTEVFF.

In this sample, this clone is medium-sized (0.01 to 0.1%). Gene labels here are mouse ones. Coverage ceases 1 residue before the CDR3 finishes, and the germline J gene fills in the end. This chain links TRBV26 with TRBJ2-3; TRBD1 aligns across 7 bases. Germline-derived CDR1 and CDR2 are KGHPV and FQNQEV (reference sequence). V gave up 6 bases and J gave up 1 base; unmatched junction bases: 4. This CDR3 spans 14 amino acids. Partial CDR3 DNA: TGTGCCAGCAGCACAGGGGAGGGTGCAGAAACGCTGTAT. This translates into CASSTGEGAETLY. The complete CDR3 reads CASSTGEGAETLYF. The full variable domain, completed using reference TRBV26 and TRBJ2-3, is NSKVIQTPRYLVKGQGQKAKMRCIPEKGHPVVFWYQQNKNNEFKFLINFQNQEVLQQIDMTEKRFSAECPSNSPCSLEIQSSEAGDSALYLCASSTGEGAETLYFGSGTRLTVL.

A remark on this clone: Gene names are the mouse ones. The CDR3 is cut off 1 residue early in the read; its end comes from the germline J gene. This chain links TRBV12-2 with TRBJ2-7, with 9 bases aligning to TRBD1. This CDR3 region has 14 residues. J lost 6 bases, V lost 3 bases, and 8 bases had no gene match. Germline CDR1 SGHLS, CDR2 HYDKME. Here the CDR3 reads CASSSGTGRIEQYF. Partial CDR3 DNA: TGTGCCAGCTCTTCCGGGACAGGGAGGATTGAACAGTAC.

Details on this clone: Gene names and germline match the mouse. The read gets to within 1 residue of the CDR3 end, and the germline J gene fills in the rest. The V gene is TRBV12-1, the J gene TRBJ2-1, with a weak D call TRBD1 (6 bases). The V gene lost 1 base and the J gene lost 0 bases, with 6 bases spanning the gap. The V gene's germline CDR1 is SGHSN and CDR2 HYEKVE. This CDR3 contains 14 residues. The DNA read from the CDR3 is TGTGCCAGCTCTCTAGGGGGTAACTATGCTGAGCAGTTC. Translation: CASSLGGNYAEQF. The complete CDR3 reads CASSLGGNYAEQFF.

This clone was found a few times. Gene names and germline match the mouse. The read comes to an end 1 residue before the CDR3 does, leaving the germline J gene to fill in the end. J is TRBJ2-2 and V is TRBV2, with D unresolved. The germline V gene has CDR1 LGHNA and CDR2 YSYQKL. V lost 2 bases to trimming and J lost 3 bases, with 1 base between them. The CDR3 contains 12 residues. The CDR3 region is CASSQYTGQLYF. CDR3 DNA (partial): TGTGCCAGCAGCCAATACACCGGGCAGCTCTAC.

To note about this clone: Gene and germline names: mouse. Sequencing ends 1 residue short of the CDR3 end; the germline J gene provides the rest. The rearrangement links TRBV13-1 to TRBJ2-3; 7 bases are a match to TRBD1. Germline values: CDR1 NSHNY, CDR2 SYGAGN. The CDR3 spans 14 residues. With 4 bases clipped from V and 0 bases from J, the junction kept 2 bases outside the gene matches. The sequenced CDR3 bases are TGTGCCAGCAGTCGGGACAGAAGTGCAGAAACGCTGTAT. Encoded protein: CASSRDRSAETLY. The CDR3, in full, reads CASSRDRSAETLYF.

As regards this clone: The gene names given are mouse names. The read stops 1 residue short of the end of the CDR3; the missing end is completed from the germline J gene. This chain links TRBV15 with TRBJ1-1; D is unresolved. Germline V gene lookup returns CDR1 SGHND and CDR2 FRSKSL. With 2 bases removed from V and 2 bases from J, the gap between germline ends came to 3 bases. CDR3 length: 12 amino acids. The CDR3 spells CASSLTNTEVFF. The covered CDR3 bases are TGTGCCAGCAGTTTAACCAACACAGAAGTCTTC.

This clone occurred a few times. Germline and genes: mouse. The CDR3 extends 1 residue past the end of the read, so its final part is completed from the germline J gene. V gene TRBV23 combines with J gene TRBJ2-5; the listed D gene, TRBD2, was not tested against the DNA. This CDR3 is 15 amino acids long. Looked up from germline, CDR1 is KGHTA and CDR2 is FQNQQP. Incomplete CDR3 DNA: TGCTCCAGCAGTCACTGGGGGGGCCACCAAGACACCCAGTAC. The encoded protein is CSSSHWGGHQDTQY. The CDR3, in full, reads CSSSHWGGHQDTQYF.

Worth noting for this clone: Mouse names are used for the genes. The read finishes 1 residue shy of the CDR3 end, and the germline J gene is used to complete it. V is TRBV16 and J is TRBJ1-4; unclear D gene. Germline V gene data show CDR1 as SGHSA and CDR2 as FRNQAP. The CDR3 contains 12 residues. V was cut by 1 base and J by 7 bases, with 4 bases left in between. CDR3 sequence: CASSLGGERLFF. The part of the CDR3 DNA that was read is TGTGCAAGCAGCTTAGGAGGCGAAAGATTATTT. The full variable domain, completed using reference TRBV16 and TRBJ1-4, is NAGVIQTPRHKVTGKGQEATLWCEPISGHSAVFWYRQTIVQGLEFLTYFRNQAPIDDSGMPKERFSAQMPNQSHSTLKIQSTQPQDSAVYLCASSLGGERLFFGHGTKLSVL.

The sample holds a few counts of this clone. Germline and genes: mouse. The read ends 1 residue shy of where the CDR3 ends; the end is completed using the germline J gene. This chain joins TRBV31 and TRBJ2-5; 13 positions match TRBD2. CDR3 length: 16 residues. CDR1 is GKSSPN and CDR2 is SITVG in the germline V gene. Losses at the gene ends were 0 bases for V and 6 bases for J; bases not matched to a gene: 6. The CDR3 bases that were read are TGTGCCTGGAGTCTAGTGGACTGGGGGGGCGCGGACACCCAGTAC. It encodes CAWSLVDWGGADTQY. The full CDR3 is CAWSLVDWGGADTQYF.

This clone was seen just once. Mouse gene names and germline throughout. The CDR3 sequence: CASSSQGAGDTQYF. The sequenced part of the CDR3 DNA is TGTGCCAGCAGCTCTCAGGGGGCCGGGGACACCCAGTAC. The gene calls are TRBV3 and TRBJ2-5, with 8 bases aligning to TRBD1. Read data end 1 residue before the CDR3 end; the end is taken from the germline J gene. V was clipped by 4 bases and J by 6 bases; unmatched bases: 6. CDR1 is SNHLY and CDR2 is FYNGKV in the germline V gene (reference sequence). CDR3 length equals 14 residues.

The table lists this clone with a few counts. Mouse germline and gene names are used. Read coverage stops 1 residue before the CDR3 terminus; the germline J gene supplies the remainder. This rearrangement joins TRBV12-2 to TRBJ2-4; a weak D match, TRBD1 (5 bases). Germline V gene lookup returns CDR1 SGHLS and CDR2 HYDKME. Trimming took 0 bases from V and 1 from J, leaving 7 bases between them. The length of the CDR3 is 14 residues. The sequenced part of the CDR3 DNA is TGTGCCAGCTCTCTCCAGGGCGGTCAAAACACCTTGTAC. This translates into CASSLQGGQNTLY. The entire CDR3 protein is CASSLQGGQNTLYF.

A remark on this clone: Gene names are mouse gene names. The sequenced fragment ends 1 residue before the CDR3 boundary, so the rest is inferred from the germline J gene. This rearrangement joins TRBV13-2 to TRBJ2-3; tentative D call: TRBD2 (7 bases). V lost 0 bases, J lost 0 bases, and 11 bases lay in between. Germline CDR1 reads NNHNN; CDR2 reads SYGAGS (reference sequence). The CDR3 is 16 amino acids. The CDR3 protein is CASGDAWGASAETLYF. Incomplete CDR3 DNA: TGTGCCAGCGGTGATGCATGGGGGGCTAGTGCAGAAACGCTGTAT.

As for this clone: All gene names here are mouse names. The CDR3 end falls 1 residue outside the read, so it is completed with the germline J gene. J is TRBJ2-2 and V is TRBV26; 11 bases agree with TRBD2. Per germline, CDR1 KGHPV and CDR2 FQNQEV (reference sequence). V gave up 2 bases and J gave up 4 bases; unmatched junction bases: 3. The CDR3 has 16 residues. Partial CDR3 DNA: TGTGCCAGCAGTCTGACTGGGGGGGCGCGCACCGGGCAGCTCTAC. This gives the protein CASSLTGGARTGQLY. The entire CDR3 sequence reads CASSLTGGARTGQLYF.

Details on this clone: The germline and genes are mouse ones. Read data end 1 residue before the CDR3 end; the end is taken from the germline J gene. The chain couples TRBV16 to TRBJ2-7; 7 positions agree with TRBD1. In germline, CDR1 is SGHSA, CDR2 FRNQAP. CDR3 size: 13 residues. V was clipped by 1 base and J by 4 bases; unmatched bases: 1. CDR3 in amino acids: CASSLAGQYEQYF. CDR3 DNA, as far as it was read: TGTGCAAGCAGCTTAGCGGGACAGTATGAACAGTAC.

Comments on this clone: The genes and germline here are from mouse. The read finishes 1 residue shy of the CDR3 end, and the germline J gene is used to complete it. The V gene is TRBV17, the J gene TRBJ2-7; 11 bases align to TRBD2. The CDR3 extends over 14 amino acids. V lost 6 bases to trimming and J lost 4 bases; unmatched junction nucleotides: 5. The germline V gene encodes CDR1 MNHDT and CDR2 YYDKIL. The CDR3 protein is CASSRLGGAYEQYF. Partial CDR3 DNA: TGTGCTAGCAGCAGACTGGGGGGGGCGTATGAACAGTAC.

As regards this clone: Gene labels here are mouse ones. The read gets to within 1 residue of the CDR3 end, and the germline J gene fills in the rest. This chain uses TRBV26 with TRBJ2-5; D call uncertain. The CDR3 sequence is 14 residues long. The ends were cut back, 2 bases at V and 0 bases at J, with 6 bases in the middle. The germline V gene has CDR1 KGHPV and CDR2 FQNQEV (reference sequence). Here the CDR3 reads CASSLPFNQDTQYF. CDR3 bases read: TGTGCCAGCAGTCTGCCATTTAACCAAGACACCCAGTAC.

A note on this clone: The gene names given are mouse names. The CDR3 extends 1 residue past the end of the read, so its final part is completed from the germline J gene. V gene TRBV3 combines with J gene TRBJ2-4; D gene uncertain. V lost 3 bases and J lost 1, with 5 bases in between. The germline gives CDR1 SNHLY, CDR2 FYNGKV (reference sequence). CDR3 length: 13 amino acids. The covered CDR3 bases are TGTGCCAGCAGCTTCGCAGGTCAAAACACCTTGTAC. Translating it yields CASSFAGQNTLY. The whole CDR3 sequence is CASSFAGQNTLYF.